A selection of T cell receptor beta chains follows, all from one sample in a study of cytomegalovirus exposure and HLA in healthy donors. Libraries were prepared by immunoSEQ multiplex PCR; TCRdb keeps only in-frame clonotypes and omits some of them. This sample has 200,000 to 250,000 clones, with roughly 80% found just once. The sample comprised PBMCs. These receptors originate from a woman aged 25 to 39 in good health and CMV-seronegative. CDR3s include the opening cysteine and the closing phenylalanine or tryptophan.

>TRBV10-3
CAVTGGYNQPQHF
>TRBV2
CASAMGAAGNTIYF
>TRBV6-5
CASSFGRGLIDEQFF
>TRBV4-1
CASSPSRGVGWGEKLFF
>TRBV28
CASSLSGGMNTEAFF
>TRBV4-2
CASSRSGTSAENIQYF
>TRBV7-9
CASSLGGIYNEQFF
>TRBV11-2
CASSAFRDRGGNEQFF
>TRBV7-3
CASSSSSGGTDTQYF
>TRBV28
CASSLSTRTSGSPYEQYF
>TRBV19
CASSIFHLGGGYTF
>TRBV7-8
CASSLDRGLGYGYPF
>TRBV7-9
CSSSWRTGYFNYGYTF
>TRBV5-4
CASSGTTGVGETQYF
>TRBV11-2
CASSLAGVDIQYF
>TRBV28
CASSLLTSDTTDTQYF
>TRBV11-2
CASSITPGELEKLFF
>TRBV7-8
CASSLSTITYGYTF
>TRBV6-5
CASSYDRFPYEQYF
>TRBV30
CASSRGFYEQYF
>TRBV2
CASQSTGGFDTEAFF
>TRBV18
CASSPTATDTQYF
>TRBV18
CASSLQGWENTEAFF
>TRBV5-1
CASSLAQGSWNTEAFF
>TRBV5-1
CASSLPGTYQETQYF
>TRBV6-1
CASSEAGLGLYEQYF
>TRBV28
CASSFIYQPQHF
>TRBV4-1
CASRPGGLWDRTSDGYTF
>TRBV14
CASSQGTPLWQETQYF
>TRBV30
CAWSVGLAGYTDTQYF
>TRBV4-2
CASQTSGYTF
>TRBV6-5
CASSYIAGGAAGELFF
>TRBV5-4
CASSLGSTEAFF
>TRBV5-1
CASSLGQPNTEAFF
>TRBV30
CAWKPQGATNEKLFF
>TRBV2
CASIGDEKLFF
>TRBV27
CASSFGIGRSRTDTQYF
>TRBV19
CASSPRQGAFSNQPQHF
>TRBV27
CASSLSGTGGYEKLFF
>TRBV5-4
CASSPTGGLYGEQYF
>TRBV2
CASTNPSEQFF
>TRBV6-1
CASSEIGGGSQPQHF
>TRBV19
CASSIETEANYGYTF